This T cell receptor beta chain was identified in a study of graft-versus-host responses after intestinal transplantation. Looking at the study overall: Anti-thymocyte globulin induction was given to all recipients, followed by tacrolimus and steroids for about 3 years. General study findings and limits: Recipient bone marrow held GvH clones, some seen earlier in ileum or blood.

As for this clone: Its cognate antigen is unknown.

TCRdb's table, derived via immunoSEQ multiplex PCR, lists solely in-frame clones and lacks some. The data hold 90,000 to 95,000 clones, with roughly 90% observed a single time. Germline assignment: CDR1 MNHNS and CDR2 SASEGT. The CDR3 is 15 residues long. V dropped 3 bases and J dropped 8 bases, with 17 bases sitting between them. The source is a human donor who received an intestinal transplant. This chain uses TRBV6-1 with TRBJ2-1; a possible D gene is TRBD2 (6 bases). Sample: unstimulated CD8+ T cells sorted from spleen or lymph node cells, taken before intestinal transplant. Written as DNA, the CDR3 is TGTGCCAGCAGTGAGGGGACTTTTGGCGGGGATGAGCAGTTCTTC. Its protein product is CASSEGTFGGDEQFF.